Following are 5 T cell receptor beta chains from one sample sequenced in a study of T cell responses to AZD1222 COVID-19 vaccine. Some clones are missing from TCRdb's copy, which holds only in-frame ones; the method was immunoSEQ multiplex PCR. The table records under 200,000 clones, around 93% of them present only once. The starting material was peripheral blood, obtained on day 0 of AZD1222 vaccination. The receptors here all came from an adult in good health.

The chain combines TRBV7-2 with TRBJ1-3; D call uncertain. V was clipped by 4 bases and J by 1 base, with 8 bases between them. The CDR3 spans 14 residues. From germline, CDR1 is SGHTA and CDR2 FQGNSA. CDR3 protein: CASSSPGSGNTIYF. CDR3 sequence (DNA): TGTGCCAGCAGCTCCCCAGGTTCTGGAAACACCATATATTTT.

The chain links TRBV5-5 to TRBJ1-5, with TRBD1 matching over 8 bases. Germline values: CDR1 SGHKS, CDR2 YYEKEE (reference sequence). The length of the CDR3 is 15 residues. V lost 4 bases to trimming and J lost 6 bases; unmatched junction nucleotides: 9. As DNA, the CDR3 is TGTGCCAGCAGCGCAAGGACAGGGTTTAGTCAGCCCCAGCATTTT. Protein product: CASSARTGFSQPQHF.

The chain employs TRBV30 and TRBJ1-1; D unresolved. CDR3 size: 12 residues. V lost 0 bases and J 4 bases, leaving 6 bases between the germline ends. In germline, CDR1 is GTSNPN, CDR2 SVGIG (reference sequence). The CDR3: CAWSVGTTEAFF. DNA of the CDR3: TGTGCCTGGAGTGTGGGTACCACTGAAGCTTTCTTT.

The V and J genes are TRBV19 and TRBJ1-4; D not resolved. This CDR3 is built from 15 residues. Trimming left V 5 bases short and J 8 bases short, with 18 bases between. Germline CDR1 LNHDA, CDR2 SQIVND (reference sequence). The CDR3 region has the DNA TGTGCCAGTAGTGTCCATTTGGGCGGAGAAGAAAAACTGTTTTTT. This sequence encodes CASSVHLGGEEKLFF. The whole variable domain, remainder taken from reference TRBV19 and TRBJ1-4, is DGGITQSPKYLFRKEGQNVTLSCEQNLNHDAMYWYRQDPGQGLRLIYYSQIVNDFQKGDIAEGYSVSREKKESFPLTVTSAQKNPTAFYLCASSVHLGGEEKLFFGSGTQLSVL.

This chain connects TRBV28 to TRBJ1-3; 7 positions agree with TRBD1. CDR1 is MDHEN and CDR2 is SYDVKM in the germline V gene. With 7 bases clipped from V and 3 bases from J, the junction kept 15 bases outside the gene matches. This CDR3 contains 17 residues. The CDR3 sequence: CASTENFGGGGGNTIYF. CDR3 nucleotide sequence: TGTGCCAGCACCGAAAACTTCGGAGGGGGCGGTGGAAACACCATATATTTT.